This T cell receptor (beta chain) appears in the sequencing data of a study of OX40 agonist ivuxolimab in advanced cancers. Regarding the complete study: Ivuxolimab was an agonistic, fully human IgG2 monoclonal antibody directed against OX40 (CD134), a costimulatory receptor. Intravenous ivuxolimab was administered to patients every 2 weeks at six dose levels: 0.01, 0.1, 0.3, 1.5, 3 and 10 mg/kg. Of the 50 or so patients in dose escalation, around 20 had hepatocellular carcinoma, around 15 had melanoma, 9 had renal cell carcinoma and 9 had head and neck cancer. In the dose-escalation cohort, around 80% of patients were male, and the mean age was roughly 60 years with a range of about 20 to 80. Patients were allowed to have had prior anti-PD-1, anti-PD-L1 or anti-CTLA-4 therapy, and 30% to 40% of the dose-escalation patients had been treated with checkpoint inhibitors. Partial responses were achieved by three dose-escalation patients, of whom one had hepatocellular carcinoma and two had cutaneous melanoma. The point of sequencing TCRbeta in the periphery was to test whether ivuxolimab changed TCR sequence diversity and drove clonal T-cell expansion. The paper reports the monotherapy dose-escalation portion (N = 52 patients) of the phase I ivuxolimab trial. What the authors observed across the whole study: In the 0.1-3.0 mg/kg groups, partial responders were among the patients with the lowest normalized peripheral clonal expansion, particularly in CD8+ T cells. The antigen specificity of the peripheral T cells that underwent clonal expansion was not determined. At doses of 0.1 to 3.0 mg/kg, clonal expansion of both CD4+ and CD8+ blood T cells was observed from baseline to week 6. Low levels of normalized T-cell clonal expansion were also seen in some patients who did not respond. After ivuxolimab, more expanded clones were found on average in CD8+ T cells than in CD4+ T cells.

The trial excluded patients who had a history of autoimmune disease or were on systemic immunosuppression. Peripheral blood for TCR sequencing was drawn from every dose cohort at baseline, at cycle 4 day 1 and at cycle 7 day 1. Samples were obtained from an open-label, multicenter, first-in-human phase I dose-escalation trial of ivuxolimab. Adults with locally advanced or metastatic head and neck squamous cell, hepatocellular, melanoma or renal cell carcinoma were enrolled in the trial. Before TCR sequencing, CD4+ T cells and CD8+ T cells from peripheral blood were sorted into separate populations. According to the germline V gene, CDR1 reads SGHTA and CDR2 reads FQGNSA. The germline V end is reduced by 2 bases and the J end by 1 base; junction bases left unmatched: 7. Inclusive of the bounding cysteine and phenylalanine, the CDR3 is 19 residues long. The kept DNA is CDR3 alone, 57 bases in frame from the first base.

Genomic DNA was extracted from sorted cells for sequencing of the TCRbeta CDR3 region. The immunoSEQ Assay was used for sequencing of TCRbeta CDR3 regions. TCRdb took over this immuneACCESS table, retaining in-frame rearrangements with V and J assigned. Such tables are incomplete; in checked studies, under half of the missing clones stem from an unresolved V gene, and the remainder is unexplained. Across this sample there are approximately 90,000 clones, with 90% to 95% seen only once. The ten top clones hold roughly 2.6% of the sample. Only one count was recorded for this clone. No cognate antigen has been identified for it. Base qualities are not at hand, and no much larger clone is one base apart.

The sequencing used CD4+ or CD8+ T cells sorted from blood, collected in a trial of the OX40 agonist ivuxolimab. This chain joins TRBV7-2 to TRBJ2-5, with TRBD2 identical over 16 junction bases. This TCR was recovered from an adult with an advanced solid tumor such as melanoma, head and neck, liver or kidney cancer. The DNA reads TGTGCCAGCAGCTTACAGGGACTAGCGGGAGGGGCCCCCCAAGAGACCCAGTACTTC. Its protein product is CASSLQGLAGGAPQETQYF.